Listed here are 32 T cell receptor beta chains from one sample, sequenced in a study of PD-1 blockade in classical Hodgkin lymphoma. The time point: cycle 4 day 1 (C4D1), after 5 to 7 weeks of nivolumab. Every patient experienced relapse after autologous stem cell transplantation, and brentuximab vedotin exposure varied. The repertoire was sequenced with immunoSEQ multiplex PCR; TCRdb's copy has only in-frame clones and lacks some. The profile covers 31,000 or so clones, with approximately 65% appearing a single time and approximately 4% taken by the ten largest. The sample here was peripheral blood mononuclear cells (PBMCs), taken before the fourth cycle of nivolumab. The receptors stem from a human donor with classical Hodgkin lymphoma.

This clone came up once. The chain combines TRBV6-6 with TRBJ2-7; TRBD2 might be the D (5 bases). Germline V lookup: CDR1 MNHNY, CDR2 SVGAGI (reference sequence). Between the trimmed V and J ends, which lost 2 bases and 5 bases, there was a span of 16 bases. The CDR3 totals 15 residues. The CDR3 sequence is CASSYQVDLGDEQYF. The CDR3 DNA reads TGTGCCAGCAGTTACCAGGTAGACTTGGGAGACGAGCAGTACTTC.

CDR3 bases: TGTGCCAGCAATCAACCGATAATTGGGGATGAGCAGTTCTTC. Protein: CASNQPIIGDEQFF. The rearrangement links TRBV28 to TRBJ2-1; no definite D call. Per the germline V gene, CDR1 is MDHEN and CDR2 is SYDVKM. This CDR3 has 14 residues. With 7 bases removed from V and 8 bases from J, the gap between germline ends came to 18 bases. The entire variable domain, with the rest obtained from reference TRBV28 and TRBJ2-1, is as follows: DVKVTQSSRYLVKRTGEKVFLECVQDMDHENMFWYRQDPGLGLRLIYFSYDVKMKEKGDIPEGYSVSREKKERFSLILESASTNQTSMYLCASNQPIIGDEQFFGPGTRLTVL.

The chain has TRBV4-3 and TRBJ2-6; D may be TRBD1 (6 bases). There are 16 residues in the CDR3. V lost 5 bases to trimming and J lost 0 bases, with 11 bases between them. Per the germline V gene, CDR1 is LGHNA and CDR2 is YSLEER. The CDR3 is CASSSGVNSGANVLTF. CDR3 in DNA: TGCGCCAGCAGCTCAGGGGTCAACTCTGGGGCCAACGTCCTGACTTTC.

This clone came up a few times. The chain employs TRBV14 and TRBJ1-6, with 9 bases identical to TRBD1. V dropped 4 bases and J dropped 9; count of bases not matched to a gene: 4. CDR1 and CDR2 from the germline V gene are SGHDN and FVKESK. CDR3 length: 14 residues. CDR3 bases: TGTGCCAGCAGCCCTACAGGGGGCAGTTCACCCCTCCACTTT. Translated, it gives CASSPTGGSSPLHF.

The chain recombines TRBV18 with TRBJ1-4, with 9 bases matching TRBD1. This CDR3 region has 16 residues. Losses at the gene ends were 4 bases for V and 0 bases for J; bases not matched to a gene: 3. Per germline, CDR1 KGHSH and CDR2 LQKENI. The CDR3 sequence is CASSLRQGATNEKLFF. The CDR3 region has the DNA TGTGCCAGCTCACTCAGACAGGGGGCAACTAATGAAAAACTGTTTTTT.

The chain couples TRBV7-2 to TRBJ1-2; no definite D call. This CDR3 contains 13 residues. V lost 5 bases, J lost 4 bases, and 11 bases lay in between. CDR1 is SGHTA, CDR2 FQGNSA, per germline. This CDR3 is CASSLILGYGYTF. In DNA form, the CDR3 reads TGTGCCAGCAGCCTCATACTTGGCTATGGCTACACCTTC.

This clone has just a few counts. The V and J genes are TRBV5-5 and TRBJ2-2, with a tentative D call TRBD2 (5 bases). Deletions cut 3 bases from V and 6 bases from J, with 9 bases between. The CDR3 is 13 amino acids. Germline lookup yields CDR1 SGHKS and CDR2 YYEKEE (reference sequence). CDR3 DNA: TGTGCCAGCAGCTCAGGAGGCGCCGGGGAGCTGTTTTTT. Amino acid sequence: CASSSGGAGELFF.

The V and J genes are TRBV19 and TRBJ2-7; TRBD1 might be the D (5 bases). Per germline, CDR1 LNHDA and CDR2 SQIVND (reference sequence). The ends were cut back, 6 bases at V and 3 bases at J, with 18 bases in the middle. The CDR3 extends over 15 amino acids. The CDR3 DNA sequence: TGTGCCAGTAGGAGGACATCTCGGAACATCTACGAGCAGTACTTC. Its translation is CASRRTSRNIYEQYF. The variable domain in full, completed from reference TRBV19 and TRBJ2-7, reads DGGITQSPKYLFRKEGQNVTLSCEQNLNHDAMYWYRQDPGQGLRLIYYSQIVNDFQKGDIAEGYSVSREKKESFPLTVTSAQKNPTAFYLCASRRTSRNIYEQYFGPGTRLTVT.

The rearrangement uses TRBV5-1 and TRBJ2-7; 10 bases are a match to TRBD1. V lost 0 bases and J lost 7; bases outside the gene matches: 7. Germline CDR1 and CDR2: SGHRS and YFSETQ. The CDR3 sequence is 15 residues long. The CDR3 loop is CASSLARDRGGEQYF. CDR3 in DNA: TGCGCCAGCAGCTTGGCCCGGGACAGGGGTGGGGAGCAGTACTTC.

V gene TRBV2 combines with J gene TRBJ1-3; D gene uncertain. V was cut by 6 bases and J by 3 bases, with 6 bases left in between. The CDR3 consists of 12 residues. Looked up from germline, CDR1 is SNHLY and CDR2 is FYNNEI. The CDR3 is CASRSGGNTIYF. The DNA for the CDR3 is TGTGCCAGCAGGTCCGGTGGAAACACCATATATTTT.

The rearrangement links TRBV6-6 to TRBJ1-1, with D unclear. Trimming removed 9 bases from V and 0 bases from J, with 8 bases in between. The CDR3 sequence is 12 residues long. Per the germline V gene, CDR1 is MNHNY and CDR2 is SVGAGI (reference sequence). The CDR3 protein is CASFIMNTEAFF. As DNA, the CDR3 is TGTGCCAGTTTCATCATGAACACTGAAGCTTTCTTT.

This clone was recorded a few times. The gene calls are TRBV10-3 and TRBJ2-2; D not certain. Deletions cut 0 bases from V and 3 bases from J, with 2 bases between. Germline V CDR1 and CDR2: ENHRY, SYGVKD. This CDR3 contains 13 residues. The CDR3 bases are TGTGCCATCAGTGAGTCCGACACCGGGGAGCTGTTTTTT. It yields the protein CAISESDTGELFF.

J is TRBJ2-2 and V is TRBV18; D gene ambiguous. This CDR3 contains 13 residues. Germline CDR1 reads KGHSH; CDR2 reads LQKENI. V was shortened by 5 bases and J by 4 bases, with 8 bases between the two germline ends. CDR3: CASSAFGTGELFF. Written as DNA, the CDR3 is TGTGCCAGCTCAGCTTTCGGCACCGGGGAGCTGTTTTTT.

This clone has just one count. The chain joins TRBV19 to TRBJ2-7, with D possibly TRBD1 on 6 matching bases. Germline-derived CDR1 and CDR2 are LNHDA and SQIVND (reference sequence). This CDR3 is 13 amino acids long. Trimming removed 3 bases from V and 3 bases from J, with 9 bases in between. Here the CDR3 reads CASSIVTGYEQYF. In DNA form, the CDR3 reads TGTGCCAGTAGTATCGTGACAGGCTACGAGCAGTACTTC. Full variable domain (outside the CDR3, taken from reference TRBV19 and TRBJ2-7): DGGITQSPKYLFRKEGQNVTLSCEQNLNHDAMYWYRQDPGQGLRLIYYSQIVNDFQKGDIAEGYSVSREKKESFPLTVTSAQKNPTAFYLCASSIVTGYEQYFGPGTRLTVT.

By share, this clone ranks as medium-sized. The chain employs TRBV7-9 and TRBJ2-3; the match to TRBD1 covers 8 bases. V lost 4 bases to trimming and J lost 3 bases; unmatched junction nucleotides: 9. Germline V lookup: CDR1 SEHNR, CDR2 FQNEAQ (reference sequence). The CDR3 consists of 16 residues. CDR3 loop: CASSSTQGAGTDTQYF. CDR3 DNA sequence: TGTGCCAGCAGCTCGACCCAGGGGGCGGGAACAGATACGCAGTATTTT.

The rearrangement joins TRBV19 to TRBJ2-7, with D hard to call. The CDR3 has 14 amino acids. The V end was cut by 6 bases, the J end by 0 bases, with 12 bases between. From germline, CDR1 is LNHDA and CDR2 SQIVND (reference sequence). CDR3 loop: CASRAGHISYEQYF. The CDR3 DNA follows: TGTGCCAGTAGGGCAGGTCATATCTCCTACGAGCAGTACTTC.

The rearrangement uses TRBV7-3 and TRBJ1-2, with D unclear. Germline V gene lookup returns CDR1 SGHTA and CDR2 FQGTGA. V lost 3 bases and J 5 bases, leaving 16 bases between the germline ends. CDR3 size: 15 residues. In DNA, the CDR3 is TGTGCCAGCAGCTTGTCGGGATCGTCATATTATGGCTACACCTTC. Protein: CASSLSGSSYYGYTF.

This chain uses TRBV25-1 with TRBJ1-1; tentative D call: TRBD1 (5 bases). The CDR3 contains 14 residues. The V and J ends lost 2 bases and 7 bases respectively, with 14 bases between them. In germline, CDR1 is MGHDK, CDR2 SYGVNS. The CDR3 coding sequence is TGTGCCAGCAGTGAAACCAGGGAATTTTTTGAAGCTTTCTTT. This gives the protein CASSETREFFEAFF.

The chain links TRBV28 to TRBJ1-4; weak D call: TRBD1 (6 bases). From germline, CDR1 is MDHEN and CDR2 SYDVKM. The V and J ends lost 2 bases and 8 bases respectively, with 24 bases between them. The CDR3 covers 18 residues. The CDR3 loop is CASSLGTGTTQLREKLFF. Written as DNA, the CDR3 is TGTGCCAGCAGTTTAGGTACCGGGACAACCCAACTAAGGGAAAAACTGTTTTTT.

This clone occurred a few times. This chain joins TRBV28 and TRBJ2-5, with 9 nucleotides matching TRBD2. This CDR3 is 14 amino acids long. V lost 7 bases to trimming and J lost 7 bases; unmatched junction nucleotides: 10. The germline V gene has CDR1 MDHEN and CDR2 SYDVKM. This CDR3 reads CASTSAGGFPTQYF. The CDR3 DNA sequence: TGTGCCAGCACGAGCGCGGGAGGGTTCCCGACCCAGTACTTC.

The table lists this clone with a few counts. Here the CDR3 DNA reads TGTGCCAGCAGCCGAAACAGTAATGAAGCTTTCTTT. Its protein is CASSRNSNEAFF. The rearrangement uses TRBV2 and TRBJ1-1; D gene uncertain. V dropped 6 bases and J dropped 7 bases, with 12 bases sitting between them. This CDR3 is built from 12 residues. The germline CDR1 and CDR2 sequences are SNHLY and FYNNEI.

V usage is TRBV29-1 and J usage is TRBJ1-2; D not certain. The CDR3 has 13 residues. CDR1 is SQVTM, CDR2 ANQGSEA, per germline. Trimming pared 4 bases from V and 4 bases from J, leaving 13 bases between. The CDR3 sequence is CSVVIGPSYGYTF. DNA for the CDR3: TGCAGCGTTGTTATCGGACCCAGCTATGGCTACACCTTC.

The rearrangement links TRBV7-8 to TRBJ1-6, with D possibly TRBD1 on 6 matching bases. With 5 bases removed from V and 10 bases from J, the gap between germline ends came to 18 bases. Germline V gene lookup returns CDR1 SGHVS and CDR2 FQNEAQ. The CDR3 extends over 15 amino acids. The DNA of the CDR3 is TGTGCCAGCAGCCTCCGGAGGGGGGACGGGTCACCCCTCCACTTT. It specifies CASSLRRGDGSPLHF.

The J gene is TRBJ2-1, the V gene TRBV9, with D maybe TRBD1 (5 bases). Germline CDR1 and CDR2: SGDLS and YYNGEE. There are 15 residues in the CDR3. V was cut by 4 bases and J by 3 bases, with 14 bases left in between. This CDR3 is CASSPKGNLYNEQFF. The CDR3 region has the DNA TGTGCCAGCAGCCCCAAGGGGAACCTCTACAATGAGCAGTTCTTC. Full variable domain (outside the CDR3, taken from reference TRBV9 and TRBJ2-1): DSGVTQTPKHLITATGQRVTLRCSPRSGDLSVYWYQQSLDQGLQFLIQYYNGEERAKGNILERFSAQQFPDLHSELNLSSLELGDSALYFCASSPKGNLYNEQFFGPGTRLTVL.

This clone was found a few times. CDR3 region: CASSLALDRQESYTF. The CDR3 DNA sequence: TGTGCCAGCAGCTTAGCCCTCGACCGGCAGGAGAGCTACACCTTC. The V and J genes are TRBV11-2 and TRBJ1-2; D ambiguous. V was trimmed by 1 base and J by 9 bases, leaving 18 bases between them. Germline-derived CDR1 and CDR2 are SGHAT and FQNNGV. CDR3 length: 15 amino acids.

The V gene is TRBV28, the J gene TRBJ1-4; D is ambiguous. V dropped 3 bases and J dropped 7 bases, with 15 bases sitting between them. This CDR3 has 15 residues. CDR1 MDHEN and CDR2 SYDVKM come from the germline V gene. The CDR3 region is CASSFWSSAGEKLFF. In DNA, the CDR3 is TGTGCCAGCAGTTTTTGGAGTTCGGCGGGTGAAAAACTGTTTTTT.

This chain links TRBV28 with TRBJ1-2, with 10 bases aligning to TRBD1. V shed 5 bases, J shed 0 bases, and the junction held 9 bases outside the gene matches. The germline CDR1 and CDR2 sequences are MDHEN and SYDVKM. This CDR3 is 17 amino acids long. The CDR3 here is CASSPLTGGRSNYGYTF. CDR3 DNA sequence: TGTGCCAGCAGTCCCCTGACAGGGGGCAGATCTAACTATGGCTACACCTTC.

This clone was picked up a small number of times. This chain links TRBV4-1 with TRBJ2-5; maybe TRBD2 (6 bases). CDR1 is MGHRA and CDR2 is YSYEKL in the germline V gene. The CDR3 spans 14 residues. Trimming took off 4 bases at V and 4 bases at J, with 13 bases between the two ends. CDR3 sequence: CASSPGTFGETQYF. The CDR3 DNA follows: TGCGCCAGCAGCCCCGGGACTTTCGGAGAGACCCAGTACTTC.

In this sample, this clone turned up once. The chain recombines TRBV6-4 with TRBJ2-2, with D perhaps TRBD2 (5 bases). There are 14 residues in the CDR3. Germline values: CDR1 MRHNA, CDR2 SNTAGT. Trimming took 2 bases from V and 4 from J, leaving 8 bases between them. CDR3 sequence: CASSDGSATGELFF. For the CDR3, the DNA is TGTGCCAGCAGTGACGGTAGCGCCACCGGGGAGCTGTTTTTT.

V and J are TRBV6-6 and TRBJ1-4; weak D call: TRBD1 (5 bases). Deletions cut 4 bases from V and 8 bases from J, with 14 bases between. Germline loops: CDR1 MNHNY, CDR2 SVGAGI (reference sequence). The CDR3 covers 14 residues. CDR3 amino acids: CASSSQASGEKLFF. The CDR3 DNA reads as TGTGCCAGCAGTTCACAGGCCTCGGGAGAAAAACTGTTTTTT.

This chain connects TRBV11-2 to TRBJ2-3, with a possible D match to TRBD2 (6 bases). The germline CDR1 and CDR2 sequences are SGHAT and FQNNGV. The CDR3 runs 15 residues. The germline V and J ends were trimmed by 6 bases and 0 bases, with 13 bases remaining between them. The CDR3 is CASRPPGDSTDTQYF. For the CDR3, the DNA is TGTGCCAGCAGACCTCCGGGGGATAGCACAGATACGCAGTATTTT.

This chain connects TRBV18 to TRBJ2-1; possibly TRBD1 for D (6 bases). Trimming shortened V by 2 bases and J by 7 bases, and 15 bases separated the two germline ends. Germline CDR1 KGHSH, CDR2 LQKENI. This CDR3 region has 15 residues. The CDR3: CASSPGSGAANEQFF. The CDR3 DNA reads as TGTGCCAGCTCACCAGGTTCAGGGGCCGCTAATGAGCAGTTCTTC.